This T cell receptor beta chain was recovered during a study of CD8 T cells in Susac syndrome. Study context: Clinically active disease was present in five or six of the sequenced Susac syndrome patients. Roughly 8 of these patients were in remission. The study's findings and limits: The study's TCR sequencing and HLA analysis covered a relatively small number of individuals, and the study acknowledged this.

As regards this clonotype: Its antigen is unidentified.

Germline CDR1 is DFQATT and CDR2 is SNEGSKA (reference sequence). The ends were cut back, 0 bases at V and 8 bases at J, with 20 bases in the middle. This CDR3 spans 16 amino acids. An input of about 0.45 to 1 ug of RNA was subjected to reverse transcription using random hexamers. TCRdb analysed the immunoSEQ multiplex PCR reads with MiXCR anew, one entry per CDR3 protein. The sample shows around 110,000 distinct CDR3 sequences, approximately 94% of them seen only once. The sequenced material came from CD8+ T cells from PBMCs. The chain is built from TRBV20-1 and TRBJ2-1, with D perhaps matching TRBD1 or TRBD2 (7 bases each). This receptor was obtained from a human donor with Susac syndrome. The CDR3 coding sequence is TGCAGTGCTAGAGATTATCAGGGGGGGGGTATCTATGAGCAGTTCTTC. Protein product: CSARDYQGGGIYEQFF.